This T cell receptor (beta chain) was obtained from a study of T cell responses to AZD1222 COVID-19 vaccine. Findings and caveats of the study: White British donors predominated, females outnumbered males, and clonal diversity was possibly underestimated.

Clones were read by immunoSEQ multiplex PCR, and TCRdb kept only the in-frame ones, dropping some. The sample records some 150,000 clones, more than 90% being singletons. V was trimmed by 1 base and J by 7 bases, leaving 10 bases between them. The CDR3 extends over 12 amino acids. Germline-derived CDR1 and CDR2 are SQVTM and ANQGSEA. On this clone itself: Antigen specificity is unknown.

This TCR was recovered from an adult who received the AZD1222 COVID-19 vaccine. This sample comprised peripheral blood, obtained 28 days after the second AZD1222 dose. The V and J genes are TRBV29-1 and TRBJ1-2, with D possibly matching TRBD1 (5 bases). Here the CDR3 reads CSVEAGRGGYTF. As DNA, the CDR3 is TGCAGCGTTGAAGCAGGGCGGGGTGGCTACACCTTC.